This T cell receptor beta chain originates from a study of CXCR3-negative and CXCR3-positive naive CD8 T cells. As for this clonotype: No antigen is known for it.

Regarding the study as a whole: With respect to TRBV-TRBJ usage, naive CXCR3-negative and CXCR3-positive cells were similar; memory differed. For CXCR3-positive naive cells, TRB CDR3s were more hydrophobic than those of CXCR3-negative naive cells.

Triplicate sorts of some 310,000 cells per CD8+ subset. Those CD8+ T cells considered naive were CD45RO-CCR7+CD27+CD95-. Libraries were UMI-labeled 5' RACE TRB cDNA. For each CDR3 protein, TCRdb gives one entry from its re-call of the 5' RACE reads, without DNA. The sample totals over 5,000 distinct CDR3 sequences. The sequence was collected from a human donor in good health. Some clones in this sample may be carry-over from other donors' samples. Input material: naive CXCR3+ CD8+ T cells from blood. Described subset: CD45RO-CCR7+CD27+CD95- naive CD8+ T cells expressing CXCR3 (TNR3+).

The CDR3 sequence is CASSSRDDDSYNEQFF. The V and J genes are TRBV5-1 and TRBJ2-1; TCRdb proposes TRBD1, but this gene call is untestable without DNA. The CDR3 contains 16 residues. Looked up from germline, CDR1 is SGHRS and CDR2 is YFSETQ.